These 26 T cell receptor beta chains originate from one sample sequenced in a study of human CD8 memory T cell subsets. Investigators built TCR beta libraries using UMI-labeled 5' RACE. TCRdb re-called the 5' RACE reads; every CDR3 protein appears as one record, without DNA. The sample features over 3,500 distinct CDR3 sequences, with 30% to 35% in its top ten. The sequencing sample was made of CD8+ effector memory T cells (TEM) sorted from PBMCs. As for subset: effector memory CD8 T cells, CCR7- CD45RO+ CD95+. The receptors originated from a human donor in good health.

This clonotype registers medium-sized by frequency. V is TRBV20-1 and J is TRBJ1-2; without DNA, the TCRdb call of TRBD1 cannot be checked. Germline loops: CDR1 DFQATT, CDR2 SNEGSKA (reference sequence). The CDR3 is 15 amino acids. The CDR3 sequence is CSARPTDRANYGYTF.

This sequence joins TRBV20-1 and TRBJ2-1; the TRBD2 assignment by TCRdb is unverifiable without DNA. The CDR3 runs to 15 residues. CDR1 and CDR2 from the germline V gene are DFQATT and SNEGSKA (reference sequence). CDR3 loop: CSAPRLAGDYNEQFF.

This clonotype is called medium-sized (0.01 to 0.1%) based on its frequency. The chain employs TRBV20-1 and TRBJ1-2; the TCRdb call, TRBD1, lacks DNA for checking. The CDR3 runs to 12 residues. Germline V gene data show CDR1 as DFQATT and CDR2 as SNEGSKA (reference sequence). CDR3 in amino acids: CSASVGTVGYTF.

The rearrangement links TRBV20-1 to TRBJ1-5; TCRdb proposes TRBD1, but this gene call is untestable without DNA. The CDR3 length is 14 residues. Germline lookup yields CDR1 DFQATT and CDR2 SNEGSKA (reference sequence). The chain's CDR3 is CSANTGSETEPQHF.

CDR3 region: CASSLGRDGVNTGELFF. The chain joins TRBV13 to TRBJ2-2. This CDR3 has 17 amino acids. The germline V gene encodes CDR1 PRHDT and CDR2 FYEKMQ (reference sequence).

Here the CDR3 reads CASSKRRRMAARSYEQYF. The chain employs TRBV4-1 and TRBJ2-7; with no DNA, the TCRdb D assignment of TRBD2 cannot be verified. Germline assignment: CDR1 MGHRA and CDR2 YSYEKL. The CDR3 has 18 residues.

The CDR3 is CSLRWWTDGGYTQYF. The chain has TRBV29-1 and TRBJ2-3; TCRdb lists TRBD1, though no DNA is available to test this call. The CDR3 consists of 15 residues. Germline V gives CDR1 SQVTM, CDR2 ANQGSEA.

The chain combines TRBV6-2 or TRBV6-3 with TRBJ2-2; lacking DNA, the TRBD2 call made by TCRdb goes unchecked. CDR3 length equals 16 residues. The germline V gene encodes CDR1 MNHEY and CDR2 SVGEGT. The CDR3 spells CASSSLAGGDTGELFF.

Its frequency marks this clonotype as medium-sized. CDR3 loop: CASSEVLVDQPQHF. The V call is TRBV27, the J call TRBJ1-5. The CDR3 extends over 14 amino acids. CDR1 and CDR2 (germline): MNHEY, SMNVEV (reference sequence).

The CDR3 sequence: CASSLWGSRYFTDTQYF. The V call is TRBV28, the J call TRBJ2-3; the D call of TRBD1 rests on TCRdb alone, since no DNA is present to check it. CDR3 length equals 17 residues. The germline V gene has CDR1 MDHEN and CDR2 SYDVKM.

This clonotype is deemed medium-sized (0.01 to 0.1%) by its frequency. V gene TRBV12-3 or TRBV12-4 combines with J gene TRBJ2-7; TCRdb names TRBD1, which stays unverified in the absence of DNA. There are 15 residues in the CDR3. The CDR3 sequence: CASSSSGYSSYEQYF.

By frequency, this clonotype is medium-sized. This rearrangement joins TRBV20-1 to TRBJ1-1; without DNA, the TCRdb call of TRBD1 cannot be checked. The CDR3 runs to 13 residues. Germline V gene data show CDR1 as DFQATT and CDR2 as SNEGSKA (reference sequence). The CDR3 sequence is CSARGQGDTEAFF.

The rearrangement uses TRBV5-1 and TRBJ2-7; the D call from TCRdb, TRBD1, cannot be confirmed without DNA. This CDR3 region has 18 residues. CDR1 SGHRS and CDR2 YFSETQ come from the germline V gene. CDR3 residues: CASSPLQGIKGLSYEQYF.

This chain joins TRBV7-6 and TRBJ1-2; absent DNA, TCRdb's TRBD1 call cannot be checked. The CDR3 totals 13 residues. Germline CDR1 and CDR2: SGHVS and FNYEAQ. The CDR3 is CASGKAEGGGYTF.

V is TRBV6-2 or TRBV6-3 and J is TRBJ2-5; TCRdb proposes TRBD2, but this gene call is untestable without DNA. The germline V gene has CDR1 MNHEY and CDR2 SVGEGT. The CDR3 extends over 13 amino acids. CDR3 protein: CASSQREPETQYF.

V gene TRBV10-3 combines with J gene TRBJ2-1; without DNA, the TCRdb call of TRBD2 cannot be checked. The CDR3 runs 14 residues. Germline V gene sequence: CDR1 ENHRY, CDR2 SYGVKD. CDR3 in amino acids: CAITTSGGFREQFF.

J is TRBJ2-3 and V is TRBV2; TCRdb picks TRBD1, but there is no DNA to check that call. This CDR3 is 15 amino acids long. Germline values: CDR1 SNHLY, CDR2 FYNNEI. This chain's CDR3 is CASRRGASPPDTQYF.

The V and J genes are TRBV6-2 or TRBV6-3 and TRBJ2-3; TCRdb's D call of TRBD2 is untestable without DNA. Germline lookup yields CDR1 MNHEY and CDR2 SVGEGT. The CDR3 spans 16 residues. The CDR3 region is CASSYQLAGGQDTQYF.

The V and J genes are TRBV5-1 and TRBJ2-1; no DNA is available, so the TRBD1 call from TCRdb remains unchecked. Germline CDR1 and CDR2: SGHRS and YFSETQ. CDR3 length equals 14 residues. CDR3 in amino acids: CASSFGGGADEQFF.

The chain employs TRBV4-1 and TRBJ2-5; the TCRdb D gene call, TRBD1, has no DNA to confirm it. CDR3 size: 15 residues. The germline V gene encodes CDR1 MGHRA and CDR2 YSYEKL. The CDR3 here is CASSQEGRRVETQYF.

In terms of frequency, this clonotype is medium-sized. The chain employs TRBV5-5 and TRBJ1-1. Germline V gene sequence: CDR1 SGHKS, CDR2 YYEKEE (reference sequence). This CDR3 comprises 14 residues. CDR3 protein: CASSFFLTIPEAFF.

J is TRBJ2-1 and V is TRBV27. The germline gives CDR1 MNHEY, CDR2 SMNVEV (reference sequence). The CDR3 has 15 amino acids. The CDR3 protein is CASSELLSSYNEQFF.

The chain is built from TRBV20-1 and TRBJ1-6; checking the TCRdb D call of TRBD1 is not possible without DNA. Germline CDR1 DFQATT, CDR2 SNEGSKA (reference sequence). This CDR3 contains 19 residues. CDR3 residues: CSARDLGTGVPSAHSPLHF.

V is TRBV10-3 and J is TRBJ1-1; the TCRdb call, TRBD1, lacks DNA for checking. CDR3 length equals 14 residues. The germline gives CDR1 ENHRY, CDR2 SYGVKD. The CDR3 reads CAIRATGGEGEAFF.

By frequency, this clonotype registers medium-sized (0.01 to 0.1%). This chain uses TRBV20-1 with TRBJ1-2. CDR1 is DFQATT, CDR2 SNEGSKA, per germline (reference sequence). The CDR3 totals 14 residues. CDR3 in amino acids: CSARGSGIYYGYTF.

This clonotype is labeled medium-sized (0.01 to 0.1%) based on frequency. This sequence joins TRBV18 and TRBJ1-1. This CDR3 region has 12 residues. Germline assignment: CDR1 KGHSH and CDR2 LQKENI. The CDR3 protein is CASSPGDTEAFF.